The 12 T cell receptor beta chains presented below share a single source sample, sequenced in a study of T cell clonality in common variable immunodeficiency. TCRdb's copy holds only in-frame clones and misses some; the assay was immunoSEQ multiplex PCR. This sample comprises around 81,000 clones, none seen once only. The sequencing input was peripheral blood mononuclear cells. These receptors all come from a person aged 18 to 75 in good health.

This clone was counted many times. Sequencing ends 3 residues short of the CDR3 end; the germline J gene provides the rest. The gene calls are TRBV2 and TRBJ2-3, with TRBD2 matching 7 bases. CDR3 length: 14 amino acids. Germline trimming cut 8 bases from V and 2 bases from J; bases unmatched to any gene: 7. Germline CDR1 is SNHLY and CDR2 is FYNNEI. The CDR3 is CASGSSGATDTQYF. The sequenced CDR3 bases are TGTGCCAGCGGGTCTAGCGGAGCCACAGATACG.

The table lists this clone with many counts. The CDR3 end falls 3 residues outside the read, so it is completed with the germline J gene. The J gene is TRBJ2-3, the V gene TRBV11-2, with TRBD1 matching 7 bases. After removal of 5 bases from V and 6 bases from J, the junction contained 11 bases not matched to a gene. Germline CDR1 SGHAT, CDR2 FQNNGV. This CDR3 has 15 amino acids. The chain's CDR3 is CASSTYRGYGDTQYF. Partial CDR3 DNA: TGTGCCAGCAGCACGTACAGGGGTTATGGGGATACG.

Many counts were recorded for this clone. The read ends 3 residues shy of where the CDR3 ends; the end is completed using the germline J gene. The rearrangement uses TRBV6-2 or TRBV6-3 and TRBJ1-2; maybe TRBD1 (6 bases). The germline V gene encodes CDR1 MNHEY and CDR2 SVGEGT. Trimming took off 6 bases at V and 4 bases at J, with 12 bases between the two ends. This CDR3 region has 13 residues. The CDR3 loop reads CASRPTGLYGYTF. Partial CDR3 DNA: TGTGCCAGCAGACCGACAGGCCTCTATGGC.

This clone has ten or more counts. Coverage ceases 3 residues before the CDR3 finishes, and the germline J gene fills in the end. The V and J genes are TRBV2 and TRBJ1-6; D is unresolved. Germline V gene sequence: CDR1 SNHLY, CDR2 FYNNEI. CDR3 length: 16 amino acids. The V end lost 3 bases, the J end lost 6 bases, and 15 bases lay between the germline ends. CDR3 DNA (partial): TGTGCCAGCAGTGATCGGATGGGCCAGCTTAATTCACCC. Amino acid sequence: CASSDRMGQLNSP. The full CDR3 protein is CASSDRMGQLNSPLHF.

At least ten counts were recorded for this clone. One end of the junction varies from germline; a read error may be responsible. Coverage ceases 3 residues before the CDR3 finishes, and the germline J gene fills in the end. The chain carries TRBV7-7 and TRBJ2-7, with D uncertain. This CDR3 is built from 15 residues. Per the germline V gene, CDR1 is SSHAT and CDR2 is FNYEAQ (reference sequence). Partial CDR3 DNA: TGTGCTAGCAGCTTAGAAGCAGGTACAACCTACGAG. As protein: CASSLEAGTTYE. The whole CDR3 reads CASSLEAGTTYEQYF.

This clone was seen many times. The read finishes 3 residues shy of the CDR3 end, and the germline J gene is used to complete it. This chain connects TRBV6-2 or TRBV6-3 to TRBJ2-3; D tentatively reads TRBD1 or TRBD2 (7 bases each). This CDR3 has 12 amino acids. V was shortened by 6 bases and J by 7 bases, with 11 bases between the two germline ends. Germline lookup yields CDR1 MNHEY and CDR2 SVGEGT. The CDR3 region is CASRGGGYTQYF. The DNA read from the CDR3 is TGTGCCAGCAGGGGAGGGGGCTATACG.

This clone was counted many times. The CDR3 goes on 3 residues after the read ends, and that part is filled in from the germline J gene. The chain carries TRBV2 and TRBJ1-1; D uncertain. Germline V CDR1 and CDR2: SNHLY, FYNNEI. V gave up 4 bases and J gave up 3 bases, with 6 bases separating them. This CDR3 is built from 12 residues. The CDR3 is CASSGGHTEAFF. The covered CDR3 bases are TGTGCCAGCAGTGGAGGTCACACTGAA.

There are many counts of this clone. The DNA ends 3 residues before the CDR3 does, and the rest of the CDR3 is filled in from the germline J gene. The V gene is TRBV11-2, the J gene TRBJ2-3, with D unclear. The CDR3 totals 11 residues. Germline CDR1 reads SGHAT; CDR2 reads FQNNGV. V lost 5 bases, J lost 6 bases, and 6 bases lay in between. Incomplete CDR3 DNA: TGTGCCAGCAGCCGGGTGGATACG. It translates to CASSRVDT. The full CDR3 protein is CASSRVDTQYF.

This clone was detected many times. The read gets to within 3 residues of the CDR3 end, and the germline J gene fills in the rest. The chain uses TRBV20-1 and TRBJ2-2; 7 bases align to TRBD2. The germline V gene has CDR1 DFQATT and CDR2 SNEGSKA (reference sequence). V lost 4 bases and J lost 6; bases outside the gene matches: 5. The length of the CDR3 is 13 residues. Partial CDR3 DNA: TGCAGTGCTAATGCGGGAGTGGCCGGGGAG. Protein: CSANAGVAGE. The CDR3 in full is CSANAGVAGELFF.

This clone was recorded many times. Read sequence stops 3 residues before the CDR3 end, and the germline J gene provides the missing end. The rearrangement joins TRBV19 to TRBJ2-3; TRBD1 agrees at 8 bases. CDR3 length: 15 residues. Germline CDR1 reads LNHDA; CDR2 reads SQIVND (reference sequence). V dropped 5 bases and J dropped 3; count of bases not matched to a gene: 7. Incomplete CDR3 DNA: TGTGCCAGTAGTGTGTTCAGGGGGCGTACAGATACG. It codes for CASSVFRGRTDT. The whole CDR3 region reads CASSVFRGRTDTQYF.

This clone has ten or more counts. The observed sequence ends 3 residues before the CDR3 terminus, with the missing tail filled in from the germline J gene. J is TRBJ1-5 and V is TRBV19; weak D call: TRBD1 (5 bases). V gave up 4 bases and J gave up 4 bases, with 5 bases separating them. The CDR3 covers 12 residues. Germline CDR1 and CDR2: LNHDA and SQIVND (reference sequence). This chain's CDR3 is CASSTGNQPQHF. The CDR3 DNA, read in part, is TGTGCCAGTAGTACAGGGAATCAGCCC.

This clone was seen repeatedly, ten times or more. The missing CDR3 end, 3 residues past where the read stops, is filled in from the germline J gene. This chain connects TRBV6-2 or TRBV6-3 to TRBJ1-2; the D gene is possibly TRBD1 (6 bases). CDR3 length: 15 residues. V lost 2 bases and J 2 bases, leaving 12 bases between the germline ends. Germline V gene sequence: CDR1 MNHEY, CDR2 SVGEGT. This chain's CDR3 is CASSYPATGNYGYTF. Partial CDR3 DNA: TGTGCCAGCAGTTACCCCGCGACAGGAAACTATGGC.